The T cell receptor (beta chain) under discussion was sequenced for a study of T cell responses to AZD1222 COVID-19 vaccine. Turning to this clone: Its antigen is undetermined.

Assay used: immunoSEQ multiplex PCR; TCRdb lists only in-frame clones, some missing. The sample lists some 150,000 clones; about 93% were seen once. The study's findings and limits: With dominance at 160-218 and 743-854, vaccine-associated CD4 TCRs spanned spike. A mostly white British donor set with more females was recruited, and clonal diversity was possibly underestimated.

The CDR3 length is 12 residues. V was trimmed by 3 bases and J by 7 bases, leaving 10 bases between them. Germline V CDR1 and CDR2: SQVTM, ANQGSEA. V and J are TRBV29-1 and TRBJ2-1, with D unclear. This receptor was obtained from an adult in good health. The starting material was peripheral blood, obtained on day 0 of AZD1222 vaccination. Here the CDR3 DNA reads TGCAGCGTTGAGAAAATGGCAAATGAGCAGTTCTTC. Translating it yields CSVEKMANEQFF.